These 18 T cell receptor beta chains came from one sample sequenced in a study of blood T cells in healthy people across ages. A J-beta primer mix and a sample-barcoded 5' primer were used in a second PCR of roughly 6 to 12 cycles. TCRdb called the 5' RACE reads again in MiXCR, with one record for every CDR3 protein. Among a few hundred thousand distinct CDR3 sequences listed, around 27% were seen once. The sample also formed part of further work on T cells of mothers and their children.

Sequencing was carried out using blood. The receptor set was obtained from a boy aged 2 to 10 in good health.

CDR3 bases: TGTGCCAGCAGCGTAGTCCCGGGACTAGCGGGAGTAGCGAACACCGGGGAGCTGTTTTTT. Its protein is CASSVVPGLAGVANTGELFF. V usage is TRBV9 and J usage is TRBJ2-2, with 14 nucleotides matching TRBD2. After removal of 0 bases from V and 0 bases from J, the junction contained 7 bases not matched to a gene. CDR3 length equals 20 residues. Germline values: CDR1 SGDLS, CDR2 YYNGEE.

This clonotype was detected a few times. The chain links TRBV7-2 to TRBJ2-5; D is undetermined. The J call may be faulty, since TRBJ2-1 better matches the DNA end. The CDR3 loop spans 14 amino acids. Germline V gives CDR1 SGHTA, CDR2 FQGNSA. CDR3 sequence (DNA): TGTGCCAGCAGCTCCGCCTGGCGAACTAATGAGCAGTTCTTC. Translation: CASSSAWRTNEQFF.

The chain uses TRBV19 and TRBJ1-1; D may be TRBD1 (6 bases). In germline, CDR1 is LNHDA, CDR2 SQIVND (reference sequence). V was trimmed by 4 bases and J by 12 bases, leaving 9 bases between them. The CDR3 extends over 10 amino acids. Written as DNA, the CDR3 is TGTGCCAGTAGTACAGGGGAAACTTTCTTT. Encoded protein: CASSTGETFF. The whole variable domain, filled in from reference TRBV19 and TRBJ1-1, reads DGGITQSPKYLFRKEGQNVTLSCEQNLNHDAMYWYRQDPGQGLRLIYYSQIVNDFQKGDIAEGYSVSREKKESFPLTVTSAQKNPTAFYLCASSTGETFFGQGTRLTVV.

The V gene is TRBV3-1, the J gene TRBJ2-5, with 8 bases fitting TRBD2. This CDR3 has 14 residues. The trim removed 5 bases at V and 5 bases at J, leaving 7 bases unmatched. Germline lookup yields CDR1 LGHDT and CDR2 YNNKEL (reference sequence). The chain's CDR3 is CASSIPSGQETQYF. DNA of the CDR3: TGTGCCAGCAGCATCCCTAGCGGGCAGGAGACCCAGTACTTC.

This clonotype was found once. This chain joins TRBV6-1 and TRBJ2-3; 9 bases line up with TRBD1. Germline CDR1 is MNHNS and CDR2 is SASEGT. V shed 4 bases and J 7 bases; nucleotides not matched to a gene: 6. The CDR3 totals 14 residues. The CDR3 nucleotides read TGTGCCAGCAGTGTTGGGACAGGGAAGAATACGCAGTATTTT. It encodes CASSVGTGKNTQYF.

The chain recombines TRBV21-1 with TRBJ2-4; no DNA check was done on the table's D call, TRBD1. TRBV21-1 is marked as a pseudogene. The CDR3 has 15 amino acids. The CDR3 region is CASAAPLTAKNIQYF. The CDR3 DNA sequence: TGTGCCAGCGCCGCCCCTTTAACAGCCAAAAACATTCAGTACTTC.

A few counts support this clonotype. The chain combines TRBV25-1 with TRBJ2-7, with D hard to call. Germline V gene lookup returns CDR1 MGHDK and CDR2 SYGVNS. The CDR3 spans 13 residues. V dropped 4 bases and J dropped 3 bases, with 10 bases sitting between them. Here the CDR3 reads CASSGPVVYEQYF. CDR3 DNA sequence: TGTGCCAGCAGTGGACCGGTAGTCTACGAGCAGTACTTC.

V and J are TRBV7-2 and TRBJ1-1, with TRBD1 matching 8 bases. The V segment lost 3 bases and the J segment 7 bases; nucleotides outside the gene matches: 7. The germline CDR1 and CDR2 sequences are SGHTA and FQGNSA. This CDR3 region has 14 residues. This CDR3 reads CASSFGQGAGEAFF. In DNA form, the CDR3 reads TGTGCCAGCAGCTTCGGGCAGGGGGCTGGTGAAGCTTTCTTT.

This clonotype was found a few times. The rearrangement uses TRBV4-1 and TRBJ1-4; D is possibly TRBD1 (5 bases). The length of the CDR3 is 14 residues. Germline V CDR1 and CDR2: MGHRA, YSYEKL. V was clipped by 3 bases and J by 4 bases, with 9 bases between them. CDR3 protein: CASSQGVYNEKLFF. DNA for the CDR3: TGCGCCAGCAGCCAGGGGGTCTATAATGAAAAACTGTTTTTT.

The rearrangement joins TRBV4-1 to TRBJ2-3; 8 bases are a match to TRBD2. The CDR3 totals 15 residues. CDR1 and CDR2 (germline): MGHRA, YSYEKL. V lost 3 bases and J lost 7; bases outside the gene matches: 9. CDR3 nucleotide sequence: TGCGCCAGCAGCCATTTAGCGGGGTTTTCCAATACGCAGTATTTT. It encodes CASSHLAGFSNTQYF.

This clonotype has only one observation. The conserved closing phenylalanine or tryptophan is absent in this CDR3, likely reflecting a read error. The chain combines TRBV5-1 with TRBJ1-1; 10 bases align to TRBD1. V trimming: 4 bases; J trimming: 5 bases; junction bases outside the gene matches: 8. The CDR3 loop spans 15 amino acids. Germline V gives CDR1 SGHRS, CDR2 YFSETQ. In DNA form, the CDR3 reads TGCGCCAGCAGCCTCACGACAGGGGGCATAACTGAAGCTTTCTCT. Amino acids: CASSLTTGGITEAFS.

In this sample, this clonotype turned up once. This chain joins TRBV6-1 and TRBJ2-7; tentatively, D is TRBD2 (6 bases). Germline loops: CDR1 MNHNS, CDR2 SASEGT. This CDR3 spans 16 amino acids. V shed 6 bases and J shed 2 bases, with 20 bases lying between them. DNA of the CDR3: TGTGCCAGCAGAGTACTGGTCGGGGGACCCACCTACGAGCAGTACTTC. It translates to CASRVLVGGPTYEQYF.

V is TRBV24-1 and J is TRBJ2-2, with 8 bases matching TRBD2. The CDR3 covers 16 residues. Germline loops: CDR1 KGHDR, CDR2 SFDVKD. J lost 3 bases, V lost 5 bases, and 7 bases had no gene match. Here the CDR3 reads CATSAQAGADTGELFF. CDR3 coding DNA: TGTGCCACCAGTGCTCAAGCGGGAGCTGACACCGGGGAGCTGTTTTTT.

The sample holds many counts of this clonotype. This sequence joins TRBV7-3 and TRBJ2-5, with TRBD1 as a possible D gene (5 bases). Near its end, the DNA agrees better with TRBJ2-1, so the J call may be wrong. Germline-derived CDR1 and CDR2 are SGHTA and FQGTGA. The CDR3 is 13 amino acids. DNA of the CDR3: TGTGCCAGCAGCTTAACAGGGGACAATGAGCAGTTCTTC. Protein: CASSLTGDNEQFF.

This clonotype was counted at least ten times. The genes are TRBV14 and TRBJ2-7; D uncertain. V lost 9 bases, J lost 2 bases, and 8 bases lay in between. Per the germline V gene, CDR1 is SGHDN and CDR2 is FVKESK. This CDR3 comprises 11 residues. The CDR3 DNA is TGTGCCAGTTCTCACGCCTACGAGCAGTACTTC. Translation: CASSHAYEQYF.

This clonotype was seen a few times. Its ends do not fully match the called genes, so a read error is possible. The CDR3: CASSSGTGGQKTQYF. The CDR3 DNA follows: TGCGCCAGCAGCTCCGGGACAGGGGGCCAAAAGACCCAGTACTTC. V is TRBV5-1 and J is TRBJ2-5; 12 bases align to TRBD1. Germline V gene data show CDR1 as SGHRS and CDR2 as YFSETQ. There are 15 residues in the CDR3.

In regard to this clonotype: A much larger clone differs from this one at a single base, so this may be a read error. The V gene is TRBV6-2 or TRBV6-3, the J gene TRBJ2-2; 10 bases are shared with TRBD2. CDR3 length equals 17 residues. Germline CDR1 MNHEY, CDR2 SVGEGT. The CDR3 DNA sequence: TGTGCCGGCAGTCCGATGACTAGCGGGCCGAACACCGGGGAGCTGTTTTTT. Amino acids: CAGSPMTSGPNTGELFF.

The V gene is TRBV5-1, the J gene TRBJ1-1; D remains unclear. Germline V gene sequence: CDR1 SGHRS, CDR2 YFSETQ. V was pared by 0 bases and J by 8 bases, with 8 bases between. The CDR3 totals 12 residues. CDR3 sequence reads: CASSLEAGEAFF. The CDR3 DNA follows: TGCGCCAGCAGCTTGGAGGCAGGAGAAGCTTTCTTT. The variable domain in full, completed from reference TRBV5-1 and TRBJ1-1, reads KAGVTQTPRYLIKTRGQQVTLSCSPISGHRSVSWYQQTPGQGLQFLFEYFSETQRNKGNFPGRFSGRQFSNSRSEMNVSTLELGDSALYLCASSLEAGEAFFGQGTRLTVV.